The entry below describes one T cell receptor (beta chain). This clonotype was counted at least ten times. Its specific antigen is unknown. No base qualities exist here, and no much larger clone lies one base off it. This sample was included in a study of T cells in Graves' hyperthyroidism and ophthalmopathy (dated by TCRdb to about 2019). The study in broad terms: Peripheral blood samples were taken at the time of initial diagnosis, prior to any treatment. To identify distinguishing TCR V-J signatures, a discovery cohort of about 100 patients was used, comprising some 43 with Graves' ophthalmopathy and approximately 58 with stable Graves' hyperthyroidism. Prospective prediction of ophthalmopathy was tested in an independent validation cohort consisting of some 19 hyperthyroidism patients and approximately 16 patients who later progressed to ophthalmopathy. The 100 or so discovery patients were divided at random into training and test sets in a 7:3 ratio. In addition, the study compared T-cell repertoires in thyroid tissue and in blood from five to seven Graves' hyperthyroidism patients. Following sampling, methimazole starting at 30 mg daily was given to hyperthyroidism patients, and high-dose intravenous methylprednisolone was given to ophthalmopathy patients. The paper describes TCR Vbeta CDR3 sequencing of some 130 peripheral blood samples, made up of 43 ophthalmopathy patients, more than 70 hyperthyroidism patients and 17 progressor patients.

Stable Graves' hyperthyroidism was defined as the absence of progression to ophthalmopathy over 18 months of follow-up. Hyperthyroidism patients were aged 18 to 65 years and newly diagnosed, with disease duration of less than 2 months. Exclusion was applied to patients with uncontrolled infections, other autoimmune diseases, pregnancy or lactation. Clinical symptoms, serum thyroxine and TRAb, thyroid ultrasound, and orbital computed tomography formed the basis for the diagnoses. Ficoll-Paque density gradient centrifugation was used to isolate PBMCs from 9.5 to 10 ml of fresh peripheral blood. Trizol reagent was used to extract total RNA, and RNA quality was then checked on an Agilent 2100 Bioanalyzer. Trimmed from V: 4 bases; trimmed from J: 2 bases; junction bases lacking a gene match: 6. Measured from the cysteine to the phenylalanine, the CDR3 is 16 residues long. The only DNA kept is the CDR3, 48 bases in frame from the first base. The germline V gene (reference sequence) yields DFQATT for CDR1 and SNEGSKA for CDR2.

What the work shows at the level of the full study, not this receptor alone: No statistical method was used to fix the sample size in advance, and group allocation was not hidden from the investigators. Ophthalmopathy was separated from stable hyperthyroidism by a 13 V-J signature model, with approximately 86% sensitivity and roughly 81% specificity obtained in cross-validation and 80%/75% obtained in testing. Most expanded thyroid clonotypes (frequency above 0.001) were also detected in blood, a finding suggesting that blood repertoires may reflect thyroid immune responses. In validation, the model predicted progression to ophthalmopathy with 60% to 71% sensitivity and 72.22% specificity, a median of around six months before onset.

The TCR beta CDR3 regions were amplified from RNA transcripts. The TCR CDR3 was subjected to a first round of RT-PCR using the HTBI primer set and the Qiagen OneStep RT-PCR kit. The libraries were constructed in a second round of multiplex PCR and then size-selected and purified. Sequencing of the libraries was done on an Illumina HiSeq2000 using paired-end 100 bp reads. The paper's data handling went like this. SOAPnuke was used to process the raw data, removing reads that contained adapters or uncalled bases, had a mean Phred below 15, or lacked an exact match to the constant primer or identifier. COPE v1.2.5 was used to merge high-quality paired reads, and clonotypes were defined as unique nucleotide sequences. MiTCR v1.1 was used to align clonotypes to the IMGT TRBV, TRBD and TRBJ reference segments. Analysis was restricted to V-J combinations with a frequency above 0.0001, which covered roughly 99% of repertoires. A TCS score was defined as the ratio between F50 (clonal expansion) and ExV (chaos), using BLOSUM62-based TCRdist between CDR3 peptides within each V-J. Welch's t-statistics and random forest reduced 500 to 650 V-J features to under 15, which were used in a naive Bayes classifier (R e1071). TCRdb reworked the public reads: Q25 trimming with fastp, MiXCR clone assembly, productive beta chains retained. All rows with the same CDR3 protein become a single entry with the most common DNA and genes. The V and J calls and clone size are TCRdb's, not the authors'. The sample data list around 500,000 distinct CDR3 sequences, and approximately 14% of these were observed just once. The ten largest clones add up to more than 11% of the sample.

Sequencing input: blood. This clonotype was obtained from a woman between 40 and 55 years old with Graves' hyperthyroidism. The chain was built from TRBV20-1 and TRBJ2-3, with TRBD2 identical over 13 junction bases. Here the CDR3 is given as CSATGTSGASTDTQYF. The nucleotides read TGCAGTGCTACTGGGACTAGCGGGGCCTCCACAGATACGCAGTATTTT.